This T cell receptor (beta chain) was profiled in a study of CD8+ T cells in alopecia areata. Specified treatment: oral pan-JAK inhibitor, 5-10 mg twice daily. As regards this clone: Its specificity is not known.

V was trimmed by 0 bases and J by 10 bases, leaving 18 bases between them. Germline CDR1 reads GTSNPN; CDR2 reads SVGIG (reference sequence). CDR3 length: 14 residues. Study-level findings and limits: The treated group had a single nonresponder, limiting CD8+ expansion-response conclusions. Lesional scalp, notably in alopecia totalis/universalis, had clonality above that of normal scalp. Shared TCR sequences were less clear between patients than in mice, possibly partly from HLA diversity.

Reverse transcribed after extraction, RNA yielded cDNA as the sequencing template. Only in-frame clones appear in the TCRdb table, and some are missing; sequencing was by immunoSEQ multiplex PCR. The sample includes about 270,000 clones, 45% to 70% of them seen just once. The V gene is TRBV30, the J gene TRBJ1-1; D is possibly TRBD1 (6 bases). The sample was CD4+ T cells sorted from blood, taken at approximately week 51, from a patient treated with tofacitinib. The origin of this receptor is a human donor with alopecia areata. In DNA, the CDR3 is TGTGCCTGGAGTGTATTGGAGGGGGGCGGAAGAGCTTTCTTT. Translated: CAWSVLEGGGRAFF.